The next 3 T cell receptor beta chains were all read from a single sample in a study of T cell changes during pregnancy in multiple sclerosis. The method was immunoSEQ multiplex PCR; TCRdb's version includes in-frame clones alone and lacks a portion of them. The sample has tens of thousands of clones; about nine tenths are singletons. The sequencing used peripheral blood, collected in the first trimester of pregnancy. The receptors come from a female donor in good health, enrolled as a control in a pregnancy study.

V usage is TRBV28 and J usage is TRBJ2-7; perhaps TRBD1 as D (5 bases). The ends were cut back, 4 bases at V and 8 bases at J, with 18 bases in the middle. Germline lookup yields CDR1 MDHEN and CDR2 SYDVKM. The CDR3 is 14 residues long. The CDR3 loop is CASSSAAGPSKQYF. The DNA of the CDR3 is TGTGCCAGCAGTTCCGCGGCAGGGCCCTCGAAGCAGTACTTC. The full variable domain, completed using reference TRBV28 and TRBJ2-7, is DVKVTQSSRYLVKRTGEKVFLECVQDMDHENMFWYRQDPGLGLRLIYFSYDVKMKEKGDIPEGYSVSREKKERFSLILESASTNQTSMYLCASSSAAGPSKQYFGPGTRLTVT.

As DNA, the CDR3 is TGTGCCATCAGTGAGTCGGAAAAGCGGAGCTCCTACGAGCAGTACTTC. The encoded protein is CAISESEKRSSYEQYF. J is TRBJ2-7 and V is TRBV10-3; D is possibly TRBD2 (5 bases). V lost 0 bases, J lost 0 bases, and 12 bases lay in between. The germline CDR1 and CDR2 sequences are ENHRY and SYGVKD. The CDR3 is 16 residues long.

The chain is built from TRBV2 and TRBJ1-2; D might be TRBD1 (5 bases). V lost 3 bases, J lost 4 bases, and 12 bases lay in between. Germline V gives CDR1 SNHLY, CDR2 FYNNEI. The CDR3 has 14 amino acids. The CDR3 DNA is TGTGCCAGCAGTGACCGGGGGGTGAGCTATGGCTACACCTTC. Translating it yields CASSDRGVSYGYTF.